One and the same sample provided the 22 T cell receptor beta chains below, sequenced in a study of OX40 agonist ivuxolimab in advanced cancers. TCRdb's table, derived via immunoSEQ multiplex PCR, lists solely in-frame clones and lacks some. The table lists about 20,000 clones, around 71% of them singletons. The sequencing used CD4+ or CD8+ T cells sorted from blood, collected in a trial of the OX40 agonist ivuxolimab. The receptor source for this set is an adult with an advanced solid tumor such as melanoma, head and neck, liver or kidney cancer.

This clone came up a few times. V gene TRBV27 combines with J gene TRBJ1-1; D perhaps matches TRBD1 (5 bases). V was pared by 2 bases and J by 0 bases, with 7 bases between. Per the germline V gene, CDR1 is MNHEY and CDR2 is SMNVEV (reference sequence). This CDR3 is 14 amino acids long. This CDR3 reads CASSLQGMNTEAFF. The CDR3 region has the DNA TGTGCCAGCAGTTTACAGGGTATGAACACTGAAGCTTTCTTT.

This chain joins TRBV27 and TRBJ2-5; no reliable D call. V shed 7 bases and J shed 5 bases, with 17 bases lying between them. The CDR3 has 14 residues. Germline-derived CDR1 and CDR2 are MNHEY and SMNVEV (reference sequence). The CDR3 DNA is TGTGCCAGCAACCCCGGCGCTGGGCCCGAGACCCAGTACTTC. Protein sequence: CASNPGAGPETQYF.

The CDR3 spells CASRLGGGTGETQYF. DNA of the CDR3: TGCGCCAGCAGGCTAGGGGGAGGGACAGGAGAGACCCAGTACTTC. The V and J genes are TRBV5-1 and TRBJ2-5, with a possible D match to TRBD1 (8 bases). Germline V gene lookup returns CDR1 SGHRS and CDR2 YFSETQ. Trimming left V 5 bases short and J 4 bases short, with 18 bases between. This CDR3 has 15 amino acids.

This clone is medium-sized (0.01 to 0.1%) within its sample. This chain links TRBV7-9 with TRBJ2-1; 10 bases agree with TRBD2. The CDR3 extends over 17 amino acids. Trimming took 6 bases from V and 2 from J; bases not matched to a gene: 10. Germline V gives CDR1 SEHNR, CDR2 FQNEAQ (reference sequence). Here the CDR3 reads CASSSRTSGPTYNEQFF. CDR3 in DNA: TGTGCCAGCAGTTCCAGGACTAGCGGACCGACCTACAATGAGCAGTTCTTC.

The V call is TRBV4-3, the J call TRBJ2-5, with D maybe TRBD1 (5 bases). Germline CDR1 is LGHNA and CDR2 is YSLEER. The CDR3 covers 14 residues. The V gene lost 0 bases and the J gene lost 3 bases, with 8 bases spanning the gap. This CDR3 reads CASSQESREETQYF. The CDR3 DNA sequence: TGCGCCAGCAGCCAAGAAAGCAGGGAAGAGACCCAGTACTTC.

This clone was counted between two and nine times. The CDR3 sequence: CASSQDPGVKETQYF. In nucleotides, the CDR3 is TGCGCCAGCAGCCAAGATCCTGGCGTGAAAGAGACCCAGTACTTC. V is TRBV4-1 and J is TRBJ2-5, with D hard to call. Trimming took off 0 bases at V and 3 bases at J, with 11 bases between the two ends. CDR1 and CDR2 from the germline V gene are MGHRA and YSYEKL. The CDR3 loop spans 15 amino acids.

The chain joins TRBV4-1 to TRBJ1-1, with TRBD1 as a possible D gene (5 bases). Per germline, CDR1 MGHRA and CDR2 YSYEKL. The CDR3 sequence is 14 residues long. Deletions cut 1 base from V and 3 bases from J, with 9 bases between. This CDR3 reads CASSQGRGDTEAFF. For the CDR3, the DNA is TGCGCCAGCAGCCAAGGGAGGGGAGACACTGAAGCTTTCTTT.

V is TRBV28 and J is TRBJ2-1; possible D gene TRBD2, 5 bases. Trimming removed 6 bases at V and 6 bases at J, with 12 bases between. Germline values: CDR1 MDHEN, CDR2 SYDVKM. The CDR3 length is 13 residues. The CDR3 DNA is TGTGCCAGCAGCCACCGGGGTTTCAATGAGCAGTTCTTC. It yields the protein CASSHRGFNEQFF.

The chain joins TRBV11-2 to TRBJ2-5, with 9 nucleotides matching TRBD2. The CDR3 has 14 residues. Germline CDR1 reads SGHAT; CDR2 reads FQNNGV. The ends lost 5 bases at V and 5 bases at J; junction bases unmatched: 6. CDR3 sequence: CASSVSGRGETQYF. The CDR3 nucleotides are TGTGCCAGCAGCGTTAGCGGGAGAGGCGAGACCCAGTACTTC. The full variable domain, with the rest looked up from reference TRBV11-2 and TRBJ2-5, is EAGVAQSPRYKIIEKRQSVAFWCNPISGHATLYWYQQILGQGPKLLIQFQNNGVVDDSQLPKDRFSAERLKGVDSTLKIQPAKLEDSAVYLCASSVSGRGETQYFGPGTRLLVL.

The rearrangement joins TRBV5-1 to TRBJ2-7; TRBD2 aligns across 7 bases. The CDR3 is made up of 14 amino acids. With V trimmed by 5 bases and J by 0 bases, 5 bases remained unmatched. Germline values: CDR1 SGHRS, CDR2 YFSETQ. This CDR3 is CASSFSGLSYEQYF. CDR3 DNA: TGCGCCAGCAGTTTTAGCGGGCTCTCCTACGAGCAGTACTTC.

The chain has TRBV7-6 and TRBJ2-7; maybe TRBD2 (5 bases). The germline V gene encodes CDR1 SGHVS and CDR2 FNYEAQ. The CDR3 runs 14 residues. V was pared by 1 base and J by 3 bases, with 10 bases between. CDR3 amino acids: CASSLGAEVYEQYF. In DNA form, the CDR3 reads TGTGCCAGCAGCTTAGGAGCGGAGGTCTACGAGCAGTACTTC.

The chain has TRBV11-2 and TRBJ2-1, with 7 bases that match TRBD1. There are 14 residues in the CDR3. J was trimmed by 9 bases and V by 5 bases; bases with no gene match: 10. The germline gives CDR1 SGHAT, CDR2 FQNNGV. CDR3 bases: TGTGCCAGCAGCCTACTTACAGGGGTGGTTGAGCAGTTCTTC. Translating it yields CASSLLTGVVEQFF.

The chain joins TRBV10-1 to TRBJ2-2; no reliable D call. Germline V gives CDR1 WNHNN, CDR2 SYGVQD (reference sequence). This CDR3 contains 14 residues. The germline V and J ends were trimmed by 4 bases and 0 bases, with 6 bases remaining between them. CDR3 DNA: TGCGCCAGCAGTGGGACGTCGAACACCGGGGAGCTGTTTTTT. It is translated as CASSGTSNTGELFF.

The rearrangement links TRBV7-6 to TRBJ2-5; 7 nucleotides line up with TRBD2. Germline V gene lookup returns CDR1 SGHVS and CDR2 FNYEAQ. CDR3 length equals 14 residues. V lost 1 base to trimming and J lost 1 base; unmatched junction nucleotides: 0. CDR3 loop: CASSLGGGQETQYF. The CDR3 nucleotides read TGTGCCAGCAGCTTAGGGGGGGGCCAAGAGACCCAGTACTTC.

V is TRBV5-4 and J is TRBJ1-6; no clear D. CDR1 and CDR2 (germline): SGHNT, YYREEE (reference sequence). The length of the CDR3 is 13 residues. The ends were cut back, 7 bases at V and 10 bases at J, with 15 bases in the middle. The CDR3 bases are TGTGCCAGCCTTGGTGGGGTCGGATCACCCCTCCACTTT. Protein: CASLGGVGSPLHF.

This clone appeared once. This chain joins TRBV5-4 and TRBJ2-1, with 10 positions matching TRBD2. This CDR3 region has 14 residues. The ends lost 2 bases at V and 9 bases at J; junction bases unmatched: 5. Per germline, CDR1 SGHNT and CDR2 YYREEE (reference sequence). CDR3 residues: CASSFRTSGPEQFF. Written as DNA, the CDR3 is TGTGCCAGCAGCTTCCGGACTAGCGGCCCTGAGCAGTTCTTC.

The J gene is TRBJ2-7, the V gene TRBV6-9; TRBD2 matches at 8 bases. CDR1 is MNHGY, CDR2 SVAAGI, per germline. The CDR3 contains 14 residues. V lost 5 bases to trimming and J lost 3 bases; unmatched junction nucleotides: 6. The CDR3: CASSGVAGSYEQYF. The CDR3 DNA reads TGTGCCAGCAGTGGAGTAGCGGGAAGCTACGAGCAGTACTTC.

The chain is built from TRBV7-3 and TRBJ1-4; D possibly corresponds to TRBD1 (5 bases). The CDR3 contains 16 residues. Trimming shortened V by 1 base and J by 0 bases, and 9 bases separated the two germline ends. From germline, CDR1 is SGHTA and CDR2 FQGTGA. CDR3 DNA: TGTGCCAGCAGCTTAAAGGGACGAGCAACTAATGAAAAACTGTTTTTT. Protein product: CASSLKGRATNEKLFF.

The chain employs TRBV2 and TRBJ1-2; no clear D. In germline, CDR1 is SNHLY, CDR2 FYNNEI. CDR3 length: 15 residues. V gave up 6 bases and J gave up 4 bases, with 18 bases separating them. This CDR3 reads CASSASVAAPYGYTF. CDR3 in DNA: TGTGCCAGCAGCGCCTCCGTGGCCGCTCCCTATGGCTACACCTTC.

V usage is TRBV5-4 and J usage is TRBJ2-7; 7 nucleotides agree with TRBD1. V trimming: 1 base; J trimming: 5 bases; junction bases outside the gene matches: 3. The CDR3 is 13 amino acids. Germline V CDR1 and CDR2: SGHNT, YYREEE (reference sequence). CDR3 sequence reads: CASSLLTGDEQYF. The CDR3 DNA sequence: TGTGCCAGCAGCTTGCTCACAGGGGACGAGCAGTACTTC.

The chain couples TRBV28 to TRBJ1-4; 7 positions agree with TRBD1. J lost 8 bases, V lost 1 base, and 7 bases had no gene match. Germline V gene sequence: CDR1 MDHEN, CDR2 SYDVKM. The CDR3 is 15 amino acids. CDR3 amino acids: CASSLFGQGEEKLFF. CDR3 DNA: TGTGCCAGCAGTTTATTCGGGCAGGGGGAGGAAAAACTGTTTTTT.

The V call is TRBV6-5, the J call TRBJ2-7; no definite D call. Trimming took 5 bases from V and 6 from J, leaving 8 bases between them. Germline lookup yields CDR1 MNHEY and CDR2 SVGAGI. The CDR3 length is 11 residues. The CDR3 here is CASSRAGEQYF. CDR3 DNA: TGTGCCAGCAGTCGAGCAGGCGAGCAGTACTTC.